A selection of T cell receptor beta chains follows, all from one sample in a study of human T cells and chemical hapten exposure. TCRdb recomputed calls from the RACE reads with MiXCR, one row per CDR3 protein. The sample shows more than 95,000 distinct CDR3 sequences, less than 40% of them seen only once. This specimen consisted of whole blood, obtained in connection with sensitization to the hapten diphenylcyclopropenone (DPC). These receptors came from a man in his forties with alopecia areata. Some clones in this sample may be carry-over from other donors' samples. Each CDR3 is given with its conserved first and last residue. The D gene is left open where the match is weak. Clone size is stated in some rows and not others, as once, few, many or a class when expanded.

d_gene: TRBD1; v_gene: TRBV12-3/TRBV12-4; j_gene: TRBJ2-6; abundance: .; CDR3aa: CASRTGTGDSGANVLTF; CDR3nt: TGTGCCAGCAGGACCGGGACAGGGGATTCTGGGGCCAACGTCCTGACTTTC
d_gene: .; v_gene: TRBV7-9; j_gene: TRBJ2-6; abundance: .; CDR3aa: CASSLEVLGANVLTF; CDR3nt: TGTGCCAGCAGCTTGGAGGTCCTCGGGGCCAACGTCCTGACTTTC
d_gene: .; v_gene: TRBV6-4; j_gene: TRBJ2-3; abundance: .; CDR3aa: CASALIDGGTQYF; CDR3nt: TGTGCCAGCGCTTTGATTGACGGGGGTACGCAGTATTTT
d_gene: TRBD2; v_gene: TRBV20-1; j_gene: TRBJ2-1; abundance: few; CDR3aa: CSARDLRTSGRVNEQFF; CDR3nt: TGCAGTGCTAGAGATCTTAGGACTAGCGGGAGGGTTAATGAGCAGTTCTTC
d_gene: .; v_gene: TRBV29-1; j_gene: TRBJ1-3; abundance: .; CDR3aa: CSVDRQGTGNTIYF; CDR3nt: TGCAGCGTTGATAGGCAGGGTACGGGAAACACCATATATTTT
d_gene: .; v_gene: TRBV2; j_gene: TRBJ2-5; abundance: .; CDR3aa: CASSEALSLALEAPNF; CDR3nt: TGTGCCAGCAGTGAAGCGCTTTCCCTAGCCCTAGAGGCCCCGAACTTC
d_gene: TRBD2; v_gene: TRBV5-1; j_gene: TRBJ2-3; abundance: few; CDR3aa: CASSLAGATTDTQYF; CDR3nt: TGCGCCAGCAGTCTAGCGGGAGCGACTACAGATACGCAGTATTTT
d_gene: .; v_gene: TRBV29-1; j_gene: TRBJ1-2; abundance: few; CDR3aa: CSVKGRANYGYTF; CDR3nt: TGCAGCGTTAAAGGACGGGCAAACTATGGCTACACCTTC
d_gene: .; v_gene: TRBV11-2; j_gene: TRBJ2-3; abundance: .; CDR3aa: CASSPTRTDTQYF; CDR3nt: TGTGCCAGCAGCCCCACCCGCACAGATACGCAGTATTTT
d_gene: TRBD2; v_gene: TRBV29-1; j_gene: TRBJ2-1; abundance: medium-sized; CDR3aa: CSVPTSSGSNEQFF; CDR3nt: TGCAGCGTCCCCACCTCTAGCGGGAGTAATGAGCAGTTCTTC
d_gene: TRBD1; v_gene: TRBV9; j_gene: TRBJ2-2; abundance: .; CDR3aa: CASSLGTGGSGELFF; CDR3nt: TGTGCCAGCAGCTTAGGGACAGGGGGCTCCGGGGAGCTGTTTTTT
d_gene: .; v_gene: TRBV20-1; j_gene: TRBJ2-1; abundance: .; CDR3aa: CSAPRFGYPLDYEQFF; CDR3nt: TGCAGTGCTCCCCGGTTTGGCTACCCTCTTGACTATGAGCAGTTCTTC
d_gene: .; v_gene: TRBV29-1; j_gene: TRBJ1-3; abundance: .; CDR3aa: CSVEIGNTIYF; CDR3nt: TGCAGCGTTGAGATTGGAAACACCATATATTTT
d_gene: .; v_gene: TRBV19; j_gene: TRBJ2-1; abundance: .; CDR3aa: CASSIGASRGNEQFF; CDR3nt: TGTGCCAGTAGTATTGGCGCCTCGCGAGGTAATGAGCAGTTCTTC
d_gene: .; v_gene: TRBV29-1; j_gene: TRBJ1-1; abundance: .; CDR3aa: CSVSVWRGGVNTEAFF; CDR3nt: TGCAGCGTGTCTGTCTGGAGGGGGGGGGTGAACACTGAAGCTTTCTTT